A selection of T cell receptor beta chains follows, all from one sample in a study of T cell responses to AZD1222 COVID-19 vaccine. The protocol was immunoSEQ multiplex PCR, while the TCRdb copy is restricted to in-frame clones and leaves out a portion. The data hold 140,000 to 150,000 clones, with just over 90% observed a single time. The material sequenced was peripheral blood, taken 28 days after the second AZD1222 dose. The source is an adult who received the AZD1222 COVID-19 vaccine. The CDR3 runs from the conserved cysteine through the conserved F or W. The D gene is left open where the match is weak. A clone size is listed for some rows: how often the clone was seen (once, few, many), or a class if it is expanded.

j_call: TRBJ2-2; clone_size: NA; d_call: TRBD2; v_call: TRBV10-3; cdr3_aa: CAISETSGVNTGELFF; cdr3_nt: TGTGCCATCAGTGAAACTAGCGGGGTGAACACCGGGGAGCTGTTTTTT
j_call: TRBJ1-2; clone_size: NA; d_call: NA; v_call: TRBV12-3/TRBV12-4; cdr3_aa: CASSPGPPYGYTF; cdr3_nt: TGTGCCAGCAGTCCCGGACCGCCTTATGGCTACACCTTC
j_call: TRBJ2-7; clone_size: once; d_call: NA; v_call: TRBV5-4; cdr3_aa: CASSFKGGKGEQYF; cdr3_nt: TGTGCCAGCAGCTTCAAGGGGGGCAAAGGCGAGCAGTACTTC
j_call: TRBJ1-5; clone_size: NA; d_call: NA; v_call: TRBV5-6; cdr3_aa: CASSLGKGVSNQPQHF; cdr3_nt: TGTGCCAGCAGCTTGGGGAAGGGAGTGAGCAATCAGCCCCAGCATTTT
j_call: TRBJ2-5; clone_size: NA; d_call: TRBD2; v_call: TRBV7-3; cdr3_aa: CASSLQRGGETQYF; cdr3_nt: TGTGCCAGCAGCCTACAGCGGGGGGGCGAGACCCAGTACTTC
j_call: TRBJ2-7; clone_size: NA; d_call: NA; v_call: TRBV30; cdr3_aa: CAWRQSYEQYF; cdr3_nt: TGTGCCTGGAGGCAGTCCTACGAGCAGTACTTC
j_call: TRBJ2-3; clone_size: NA; d_call: TRBD2; v_call: TRBV11-2; cdr3_aa: CASSLDSSGRTDTQYF; cdr3_nt: TGTGCCAGCAGCTTAGATTCTAGCGGGAGAACAGATACGCAGTATTTT
j_call: TRBJ1-2; clone_size: NA; d_call: NA; v_call: TRBV6-6; cdr3_aa: CASSYSVTVDYGYTF; cdr3_nt: TGTGCCAGCAGTTACTCGGTGACGGTCGATTATGGCTACACCTTC
j_call: TRBJ2-1; clone_size: NA; d_call: NA; v_call: TRBV5-1; cdr3_aa: CASSLDTYNEQFF; cdr3_nt: TGCGCCAGCAGCCTAGACACTTACAATGAGCAGTTCTTC
j_call: TRBJ1-1; clone_size: NA; d_call: NA; v_call: TRBV9; cdr3_aa: CASSTRQANTEAFF; cdr3_nt: TGTGCCAGCAGCACCCGACAGGCGAACACTGAAGCTTTCTTT
j_call: TRBJ2-2; clone_size: NA; d_call: TRBD2; v_call: TRBV19; cdr3_aa: CASSQRGGGGELFF; cdr3_nt: TGTGCCAGTAGCCAGCGGGGGGGCGGCGGGGAGCTGTTTTTT
j_call: TRBJ2-7; clone_size: NA; d_call: NA; v_call: TRBV27; cdr3_aa: CASSSSRDTPSYEQYF; cdr3_nt: TGTGCCAGCAGTTCCTCCCGGGACACACCTTCCTACGAGCAGTACTTC
j_call: TRBJ1-2; clone_size: NA; d_call: NA; v_call: TRBV7-9; cdr3_aa: CASSLGGDGYTF; cdr3_nt: TGTGCCAGCAGCCTGGGGGGCGATGGCTACACCTTC
j_call: TRBJ2-5; clone_size: NA; d_call: NA; v_call: TRBV7-2; cdr3_aa: CASSIPVKETQYF; cdr3_nt: TGTGCCAGCAGCATACCAGTTAAAGAGACCCAGTACTTC
j_call: TRBJ2-1; clone_size: NA; d_call: NA; v_call: TRBV7-3; cdr3_aa: CASSSDRDEQFF; cdr3_nt: TGTGCCAGCAGCTCCGACCGGGATGAGCAGTTCTTC
j_call: TRBJ1-2; clone_size: NA; d_call: NA; v_call: TRBV3-1/TRBV3-2; cdr3_aa: CASSLDRTTNYGYTF; cdr3_nt: TGTGCCAGCAGCCTAGACAGGACCACTAACTATGGCTACACCTTC
j_call: TRBJ2-1; clone_size: once; d_call: TRBD1; v_call: TRBV2; cdr3_aa: CASRGDRATYNEQFF; cdr3_nt: TGTGCCAGCCGGGGGGACAGGGCTACCTACAATGAGCAGTTCTTC
j_call: TRBJ2-3; clone_size: NA; d_call: TRBD1; v_call: TRBV4-1; cdr3_aa: CASSQGRGHLDTQYF; cdr3_nt: TGCGCCAGCAGCCAGGGCAGGGGGCACTTAGATACGCAGTATTTT
j_call: TRBJ2-3; clone_size: NA; d_call: TRBD2; v_call: TRBV13; cdr3_aa: CASRSTSGSWTDTQYF; cdr3_nt: TGTGCCAGCAGGTCGACTAGCGGGAGTTGGACAGATACGCAGTATTTT
j_call: TRBJ2-5; clone_size: once; d_call: TRBD2; v_call: TRBV24-1; cdr3_aa: CATSDSRGATRGTQYF; cdr3_nt: TGTGCCACCAGCGATTCGCGGGGGGCTACGAGGGGGACCCAGTACTTC
j_call: TRBJ2-2; clone_size: NA; d_call: NA; v_call: TRBV5-6; cdr3_aa: CASSSRGPTGELFF; cdr3_nt: TGTGCCAGCAGCTCTCGCGGGCCCACCGGGGAGCTGTTTTTT
j_call: TRBJ1-1; clone_size: NA; d_call: TRBD1; v_call: TRBV5-8; cdr3_aa: CASSPGGADTEAFF; cdr3_nt: TGTGCCAGCAGCCCAGGGGGCGCTGACACTGAAGCTTTCTTT
j_call: TRBJ2-6; clone_size: NA; d_call: TRBD2; v_call: TRBV6-1; cdr3_aa: CASSEAGGGGANVLTF; cdr3_nt: TGTGCCAGCAGTGAGGCGGGAGGGGGTGGGGCCAACGTCCTGACTTTC
j_call: TRBJ1-2; clone_size: NA; d_call: NA; v_call: TRBV11-2; cdr3_aa: CASTRGGLGYTF; cdr3_nt: TGTGCCAGCACGCGAGGGGGGTTAGGCTACACCTTC
j_call: TRBJ1-5; clone_size: NA; d_call: NA; v_call: TRBV16; cdr3_aa: CASSQSRAGNQPQHF; cdr3_nt: TGTGCCAGCAGCCAATCGAGGGCAGGGAATCAGCCCCAGCATTTT
j_call: TRBJ1-6; clone_size: NA; d_call: TRBD1; v_call: TRBV14; cdr3_aa: CASSFTGGSSPLHF; cdr3_nt: TGTGCCAGCAGCTTCACAGGGGGGAGTTCACCCCTCCACTTT
j_call: TRBJ1-1; clone_size: NA; d_call: NA; v_call: TRBV5-1; cdr3_aa: CASSLEVVNTEAFF; cdr3_nt: TGCGCCAGCAGCTTGGAAGTTGTTAACACTGAAGCTTTCTTT
j_call: TRBJ1-3; clone_size: NA; d_call: NA; v_call: TRBV24-1; cdr3_aa: CATRYREVAGNTIYF; cdr3_nt: TGTGCCACCAGATACAGGGAAGTGGCTGGAAACACCATATATTTT
j_call: TRBJ2-2; clone_size: NA; d_call: NA; v_call: TRBV5-8; cdr3_aa: CASSSRRGTGELFF; cdr3_nt: TGTGCCAGCAGCTCCCGGAGAGGCACCGGGGAGCTGTTTTTT
j_call: TRBJ2-7; clone_size: NA; d_call: NA; v_call: TRBV3-1/TRBV3-2; cdr3_aa: CASSQKGGPYEQYF; cdr3_nt: TGTGCCAGCAGCCAAAAAGGGGGACCCTACGAGCAGTACTTC
j_call: TRBJ1-5; clone_size: NA; d_call: NA; v_call: TRBV12-5; cdr3_aa: CASGYNYGLPNQPQHF; cdr3_nt: TGTGCTAGTGGTTACAATTACGGCCTTCCAAATCAGCCCCAGCATTTT
j_call: TRBJ1-3; clone_size: once; d_call: NA; v_call: TRBV3-1/TRBV3-2; cdr3_aa: CASSLGLTGNTIYF; cdr3_nt: TGTGCCAGCAGCCTCGGCTTAACGGGAAACACCATATATTTT
j_call: TRBJ1-2; clone_size: few; d_call: TRBD1; v_call: TRBV27; cdr3_aa: CASTFTGGKYGYTF; cdr3_nt: TGTGCCAGCACCTTTACAGGGGGTAAATATGGCTACACCTTC
j_call: TRBJ2-3; clone_size: NA; d_call: NA; v_call: TRBV24-1; cdr3_aa: CATSDFAGMQYF; cdr3_nt: TGTGCCACCAGTGATTTTGCGGGAATGCAGTATTTT
j_call: TRBJ2-7; clone_size: NA; d_call: TRBD2; v_call: TRBV7-6; cdr3_aa: CASSLARTSGGVYEQYF; cdr3_nt: TGTGCCAGCAGCTTAGCAAGGACTAGCGGGGGGGTGTACGAGCAGTACTTC
j_call: TRBJ1-3; clone_size: NA; d_call: NA; v_call: TRBV30; cdr3_aa: CAWNKGQSSGNTIYF; cdr3_nt: TGTGCCTGGAACAAAGGACAGAGCTCTGGAAACACCATATATTTT
j_call: TRBJ2-7; clone_size: NA; d_call: NA; v_call: TRBV5-1; cdr3_aa: CASSAWTDSYEQYF; cdr3_nt: TGCGCCAGCAGCGCTTGGACGGACAGCTACGAGCAGTACTTC
j_call: TRBJ2-6; clone_size: NA; d_call: NA; v_call: TRBV5-6; cdr3_aa: CASSSLNTGANVLTF; cdr3_nt: TGTGCCAGCAGCTCTCTTAACACTGGGGCCAACGTCCTGACTTTC
j_call: TRBJ2-1; clone_size: NA; d_call: NA; v_call: TRBV29-1; cdr3_aa: CSVEPLASSYNEQFF; cdr3_nt: TGCAGCGTCGAGCCCCTAGCTTCCTCCTACAATGAGCAGTTCTTC
j_call: TRBJ2-5; clone_size: NA; d_call: NA; v_call: TRBV2; cdr3_aa: CASSEVTPETQYF; cdr3_nt: TGTGCCAGCAGTGAAGTCACCCCGGAGACCCAGTACTTC
j_call: TRBJ1-3; clone_size: NA; d_call: NA; v_call: TRBV4-2; cdr3_aa: CASSLVVGDSNNRNTIYF; cdr3_nt: TGTGCCAGCAGCCTCGTCGTTGGGGACTCTAATAACAGAAACACCATATATTTT
j_call: TRBJ2-1; clone_size: NA; d_call: TRBD2; v_call: TRBV11-3; cdr3_aa: CASSFGLAGHEQFF; cdr3_nt: TGTGCCAGCAGCTTCGGACTAGCGGGACACGAGCAGTTCTTC
j_call: TRBJ1-5; clone_size: NA; d_call: NA; v_call: TRBV5-6; cdr3_aa: CASSLKRTEPQHF; cdr3_nt: TGTGCCAGCAGCCTCAAGAGGACAGAGCCCCAGCATTTT
j_call: TRBJ2-5; clone_size: NA; d_call: TRBD2; v_call: TRBV2; cdr3_aa: CASSPGLAAQETQYF; cdr3_nt: TGTGCCAGCAGCCCGGGACTAGCGGCTCAAGAGACCCAGTACTTC
j_call: TRBJ2-5; clone_size: NA; d_call: TRBD1; v_call: TRBV5-1; cdr3_aa: CASSSGQGVETQYF; cdr3_nt: TGCGCCAGCAGCTCCGGACAGGGCGTGGAGACCCAGTACTTC
j_call: TRBJ1-2; clone_size: NA; d_call: NA; v_call: TRBV5-5; cdr3_aa: CASRLLGGDYGYTF; cdr3_nt: TGTGCCAGCAGGCTCCTCGGGGGAGACTATGGCTACACCTTC
j_call: TRBJ1-5; clone_size: NA; d_call: TRBD1; v_call: TRBV4-1; cdr3_aa: CASSHRDRVDNQPQHF; cdr3_nt: TGCGCCAGCAGCCATCGGGACAGGGTCGACAATCAGCCCCAGCATTTT
j_call: TRBJ1-1; clone_size: NA; d_call: NA; v_call: TRBV19; cdr3_aa: CASRPRGGQNTEAFF; cdr3_nt: TGTGCCAGTAGGCCCAGGGGAGGGCAGAACACTGAAGCTTTCTTT
j_call: TRBJ2-7; clone_size: few; d_call: NA; v_call: TRBV10-3; cdr3_aa: CAISLSSYEQYF; cdr3_nt: TGTGCCATCAGCCTGAGCTCCTACGAGCAGTACTTC
j_call: TRBJ1-5; clone_size: NA; d_call: NA; v_call: TRBV24-1; cdr3_aa: CATQGQGGQPQHF; cdr3_nt: TGTGCCACCCAGGGGCAAGGCGGCCAGCCCCAGCATTTT
j_call: TRBJ1-4; clone_size: NA; d_call: NA; v_call: TRBV4-1; cdr3_aa: CASSRSGEFNEKLFF; cdr3_nt: TGCGCCAGCAGCCGATCAGGGGAGTTTAATGAAAAACTGTTTTTT
j_call: TRBJ2-3; clone_size: NA; d_call: NA; v_call: TRBV2; cdr3_aa: CAGHSGQTDTQYF; cdr3_nt: TGTGCCGGCCATTCCGGACAAACAGATACGCAGTATTTT
j_call: TRBJ2-1; clone_size: NA; d_call: NA; v_call: TRBV5-4; cdr3_aa: CASSLAWSKYNEQFF; cdr3_nt: TGTGCCAGCAGCTTGGCCTGGAGCAAATACAATGAGCAGTTCTTC
j_call: TRBJ2-1; clone_size: NA; d_call: TRBD2; v_call: TRBV19; cdr3_aa: CASSTGLAGDLRYEQFF; cdr3_nt: TGTGCCAGTAGCACGGGACTAGCGGGAGATCTTAGATATGAGCAGTTCTTC
j_call: TRBJ1-1; clone_size: NA; d_call: NA; v_call: TRBV2; cdr3_aa: CASRGTGAEAFF; cdr3_nt: TGTGCCAGCAGGGGAACAGGAGCTGAAGCTTTCTTT
j_call: TRBJ1-2; clone_size: NA; d_call: NA; v_call: TRBV21-1; cdr3_aa: CASPTGTQGGYTF; cdr3_nt: TGTGCCAGTCCCACAGGGACCCAAGGTGGCTACACCTTC
j_call: TRBJ1-3; clone_size: NA; d_call: NA; v_call: TRBV29-1; cdr3_aa: CSVRGLGNTIYF; cdr3_nt: TGCAGCGTCAGGGGTCTCGGAAACACCATATATTTT